The text below deals with one T cell receptor beta chain. Its antigen is as yet unknown. This entry belongs to a study of monozygotic twins with cystic fibrosis. Background on the study: Library input was around 3.1 micrograms of fragmented DNA, with about 15 PCR cycles. Whole-study results and caveats: J usage was most co-twin-similar in 8 of 16 pairs, V in 13. The repertoire was suggested to be naive-dominated, clonality median approximately 0.009.

The table came from immunoSEQ multiplex PCR; TCRdb's copy has only in-frame clones and leaves some out. The sample shows 30,000 to 40,000 clones, 66% of them seen only once. The CDR3 sequence is 15 residues long. CDR1 and CDR2 (germline): LNHNV, YYDKDF (reference sequence). V lost 5 bases to trimming and J lost 6 bases, with 17 bases between them. What was sequenced was blood. The TCR was taken from a girl between 10 and 17 years old with cystic fibrosis. V gene TRBV15 combines with J gene TRBJ1-5; perhaps TRBD1 as D (5 bases). CDR3: CATSWPEGTGQPQHF. The CDR3 DNA follows: TGTGCCACCAGCTGGCCAGAGGGGACGGGTCAGCCCCAGCATTTT.